Listed below are T cell receptor beta chains from one sample, sequenced in a study of T cell repertoires in cytomegalovirus infection. TCRdb independently ran MiXCR on the reads; one entry per CDR3 protein. In the table there are 400,000 to 600,000 distinct CDR3 sequences, approximately 46% of which are singletons. Their antigen targets remain unknown. The specimen was cultured PBMCs, collected from culture after CMV antigen stimulation. These receptors originate from a human donor in good health (CMV status not recorded). Some clones in this sample may be carry-over from other donors' samples. Both conserved end residues are part of each CDR3. D genes are given only for firm matches. Part of the rows lack a size; the others show once, few, many or a class for expanded clones.

DNA | CDR3 | V | D | J | size
TGTGCCAGCAGTTACCTCAGGCATACCTACGAGCAGTACTTC | CASSYLRHTYEQYF | TRBV6-2/TRBV6-3 | NA | TRBJ2-7 | NA
TGTGCCAGCAGCTTAGACGGGGCGTTAATCCGAGAGACCCAGTACTTC | CASSLDGALIRETQYF | TRBV7-8 | NA | TRBJ2-5 | few
TGTGCCAGCAGCTTGGGAACGGGATTGGCTGAAGCTTTCTTT | CASSLGTGLAEAFF | TRBV7-2 | NA | TRBJ1-1 | once
TGTGCCAGCACCGCGCTTGGGAACACTGAAGCTTTCTTT | CASTALGNTEAFF | TRBV7-6 | NA | TRBJ1-1 | many
TGTGCCAGCAGCTTCCCGGGAGGCGCAGATACGCAGTATTTT | CASSFPGGADTQYF | TRBV7-2 | TRBD2 | TRBJ2-3 | NA
TGCGCCAGCAGCCAAGTGGCACGCTTGGCGGGGGCCTACACAGATACGCAGTATTTT | CASSQVARLAGAYTDTQYF | TRBV4-3 | NA | TRBJ2-3 | NA
TGTGCCAGCAGCCAAGAGGGGAGAAACACCGGGGAGCTGTTTTTT | CASSQEGRNTGELFF | TRBV4-1 | NA | TRBJ2-2 | NA
TGTGCCAGCAGCTTTGGGCGGGGAGGACTACGCACAGATACGCAGTATTTT | CASSFGRGGLRTDTQYF | TRBV7-2 | NA | TRBJ2-3 | many
TGCGCCAGCAGCCACCCCCGGACCGGGACAGCTAACAATGAGCAGTTCTTC | CASSHPRTGTANNEQFF | TRBV4-1 | TRBD1 | TRBJ2-1 | few
TGTGCCAGCAGCTTATTGAGCAGCAGAACCACCTACAATGAGCAGTTCTTC | CASSLLSSRTTYNEQFF | TRBV7-6 | NA | TRBJ2-1 | NA
TGCAGTGTCAGCAGGGACAGCTCTGGAAACACCATATATTTT | CSVSRDSSGNTIYF | TRBV20-1 | TRBD1 | TRBJ1-3 | NA
TGTGCCAGCAAATTCCCCCCGGGGCGGGAGGCTTCCACCGGGGAGCTGTTTTTT | CASKFPPGREASTGELFF | TRBV12-3/TRBV12-4 | TRBD2 | TRBJ2-2 | NA
TGTGCCAGCAGCTTACTGGGGGGAGGCTACAATGAGCAGTTCTTC | CASSLLGGGYNEQFF | TRBV7-2 | NA | TRBJ2-1 | few
TGTGCTAGTGGTTTGGTACTCAGGGGGCTGACTCAGCCCCAGCATTTT | CASGLVLRGLTQPQHF | TRBV12-5 | TRBD1 | TRBJ1-5 | NA
TGTGCCAGCAGTCAACTAGCGGAAGTATTCAATGAGCAGTTCTTC | CASSQLAEVFNEQFF | TRBV28 | TRBD2 | TRBJ2-1 | NA
TGTGCCAGCAGTTTAGCGGGGGGCCAAGGGTGGGGCGTGGATACGCAGTATTTT | CASSLAGGQGWGVDTQYF | TRBV28 | TRBD2 | TRBJ2-3 | NA
TGCGCCAGCAGCTTGGGGACAGGGGAAAAACTGTTTTTT | CASSLGTGEKLFF | TRBV5-1 | TRBD1 | TRBJ1-4 | NA
TGTGCCAGCGCGGGGCGGACTGGGGCCAACGTCCTGACTTTC | CASAGRTGANVLTF | TRBV7-8 | NA | TRBJ2-6 | NA
TGCGCCAGCAGCTTCAACCCGGGACAGGGGGCGTCTGGGGCCAACGTCCTGACTTTC | CASSFNPGQGASGANVLTF | TRBV5-1 | TRBD1 | TRBJ2-6 | NA
TGTGCCAGCAGGGGGGGGACCGGGGAGCTGTTTTTT | CASRGGTGELFF | TRBV6-1 | TRBD2 | TRBJ2-2 | NA
TGTGCCAGCAGTGAAGATGTAGAGTGGGACCGAGAGACCCAGTACTTC | CASSEDVEWDRETQYF | TRBV6-1 | NA | TRBJ2-5 | NA
TGTGCTAGTGGTTTGGTACCCGACGGACAGGGCGTGGGAGAGACCCAGTACTTC | CASGLVPDGQGVGETQYF | TRBV12-5 | TRBD1 | TRBJ2-5 | NA
TGTGCTAGTGGTGATTCAGGGTACACTGAAGCTTTCTTT | CASGDSGYTEAFF | TRBV12-5 | NA | TRBJ1-1 | NA
TGCGCCAGCAGCTCAGAACAGGGAATCTCCTACGAGCAGTACTTC | CASSSEQGISYEQYF | TRBV4-1 | NA | TRBJ2-7 | NA
TGTGCCAGCTCGGGGTTTCGCGGCTACGAGCAGTACTTC | CASSGFRGYEQYF | TRBV2 | NA | TRBJ2-7 | NA
TGTGCCAGCAGCTCCGGGGGGCTAGAGACCCAGTACTTC | CASSSGGLETQYF | TRBV7-2 | NA | TRBJ2-5 | many
TGTGCCAGTAGTGCCGCGAAGAATGAGCAGTTCTTC | CASSAAKNEQFF | TRBV19 | NA | TRBJ2-1 | NA
TGTGCCAGCAGCGTTTCCGGGGCGGGCACTGAAGCTTTCTTT | CASSVSGAGTEAFF | TRBV7-9 | NA | TRBJ1-1 | NA
TGCGCCAGCAGCTTGGTGGCGGAAGTGGATACGCAGTATTTT | CASSLVAEVDTQYF | TRBV5-1 | NA | TRBJ2-3 | NA
TGTGCCGAGGGAGACAGGGGGTATTCACCCCTCCACTTT | CAEGDRGYSPLHF | TRBV2 | TRBD1 | TRBJ1-6 | NA
TGTGCCAGCAGCTTCCGGGACAGTGGGTACTTC | CASSFRDSGYF | TRBV5-3 | TRBD1 | TRBJ2-5 | NA
TGTGCCAGCAGCTTACGCCCAGCGGTTGGTGGGACCCAGTACTTC | CASSLRPAVGGTQYF | TRBV7-2 | NA | TRBJ2-5 | few
TGTGCCACAGGTAGCGGTGGGTTTCAAGAGACCCAGTACTTC | CATGSGGFQETQYF | TRBV24-1 | NA | TRBJ2-5 | few
TGCGCCAGCAGCTTCGGGGGGACACGCTCGGATACGCAGAATTTT | CASSFGGTRSDTQNF | TRBV5-1 | NA | TRBJ2-3 | NA
TGTGCCAGCAGTGAATGGGGGGGGGGCGCCGAGCAGTACTTC | CASSEWGGGAEQYF | TRBV6-1 | NA | TRBJ2-7 | few
TGTGCCAGCAGCCCCGACAGGGTAAGACACAATGAGCAGTTCTTC | CASSPDRVRHNEQFF | TRBV7-8 | TRBD1 | TRBJ2-1 | once
TGTGCCAGCAGCTTAGGCGGGGTCAATGAGCAGTTCTTC | CASSLGGVNEQFF | TRBV7-2 | NA | TRBJ2-1 | NA
TGTGCCAGCAACCTCCCTGGGGGGGGTTTCTATGGCTACACCTTC | CASNLPGGGFYGYTF | TRBV28 | NA | TRBJ1-2 | few
TGTGCTAGTGGCCCCGGGCGGGGGCCGGGGCAAGAGACCCAGTACTTC | CASGPGRGPGQETQYF | TRBV12-5 | NA | TRBJ2-5 | few
TGCAGCGGGAGGACGGATTATAATTCACCCCTCCACTTT | CSGRTDYNSPLHF | TRBV29-1 | NA | TRBJ1-6 | NA
TGTGCCAGCAGTTATCGACACGGGGCATCTGGAAACACCATATATTTT | CASSYRHGASGNTIYF | TRBV6-8 | NA | TRBJ1-3 | once
TGTGCCAGCAGCCCACAACTAGCGGGGGGACTATACAATGAGCAGTTCTTC | CASSPQLAGGLYNEQFF | TRBV7-9 | TRBD2 | TRBJ2-1 | NA
TGTGCCAGCAGCCAGGACAGGGAGGTTGGCAATCAGCCCCAGCATTTT | CASSQDREVGNQPQHF | TRBV11-2 | TRBD1 | TRBJ1-5 | NA
TGTGCCAGCAGTTTCCGACGGGCCCCGGGGAAGACCCAGTACTTC | CASSFRRAPGKTQYF | TRBV12-3/TRBV12-4 | NA | TRBJ2-5 | NA
TGTGCCAGCAGCTCGCGACTAGCGGGACTCTACAATGAGCAGTTCTTC | CASSSRLAGLYNEQFF | TRBV7-2 | TRBD2 | TRBJ2-1 | once